This T cell receptor beta chain was captured in a study of shared clonotypes between healthy human individuals. General study findings and limits: Depth of sequencing was expected to influence donor clonotype sharing.

A remark on this clone: Its antigen is still unknown.

Method: immunoSEQ multiplex PCR; TCRdb's copy keeps in-frame clones and lacks some. The table records about 2 million clones, 85% to 95% of them present only once. Trimming pared 2 bases from V and 1 base from J, leaving 10 bases between. CDR1 is SGDLS, CDR2 YYNGEE, per germline. The CDR3 is 15 amino acids. Sequenced: naive CD4+ T cells sorted from blood. Subset specified: CD45RA+ positively selected. The source is a man in his late teens or twenties in good health. This sequence joins TRBV9 and TRBJ1-5; perhaps TRBD1 as D (5 bases). The CDR3 bases are TGTGCCAGCAGCGTGGGGCCTTTAAGCAATCAGCCCCAGCATTTT. This encodes CASSVGPLSNQPQHF.